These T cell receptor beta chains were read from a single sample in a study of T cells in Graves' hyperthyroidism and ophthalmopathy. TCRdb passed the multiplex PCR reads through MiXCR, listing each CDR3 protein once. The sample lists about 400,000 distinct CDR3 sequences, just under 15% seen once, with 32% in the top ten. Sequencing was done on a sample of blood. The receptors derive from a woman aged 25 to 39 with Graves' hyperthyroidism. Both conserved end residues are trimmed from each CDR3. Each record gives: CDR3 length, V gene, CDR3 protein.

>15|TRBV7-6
ASSLALVGRGYNEQF
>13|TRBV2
ASSPGTTTNGKLF
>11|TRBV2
ASSGQSNTEAF
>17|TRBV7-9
ASSPPRGLAAINTGELF
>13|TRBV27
ASSLRASSYNEQF
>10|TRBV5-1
ASSFPEETQY
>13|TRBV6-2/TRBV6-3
ASRAGRDGNQPQH
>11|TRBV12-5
ASGLSTSLGYT
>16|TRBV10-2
ASSDSSGRGLARYEQY
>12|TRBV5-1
ASSLATGLTEAF
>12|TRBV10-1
ASSAFGTLETQY
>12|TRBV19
ASSSGTNSYEQY
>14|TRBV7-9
ASTFLAGEGTDTQY
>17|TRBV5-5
ASSLDFSRTGGSYNEQF
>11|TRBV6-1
ASSPGPLYEQY
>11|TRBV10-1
ASSEYPDYEQY
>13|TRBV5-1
ASSLGEGLINEQF
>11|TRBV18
ASSRGTGYEQY
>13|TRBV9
ASSAYRGLGTEAF
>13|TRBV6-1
ASSSRTLENTEAF
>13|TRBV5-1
ASSLAVEGPRILY
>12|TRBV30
AWSVRPLSRGQF
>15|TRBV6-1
ASSSPDRGPFNEKLF
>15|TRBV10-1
ASSEIWRQANTGELF
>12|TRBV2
ASGTLEAYNEQF
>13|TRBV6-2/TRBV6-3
ASSYSQASTDTQY
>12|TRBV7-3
ASSLQREVNTQY
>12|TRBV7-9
ASSLGFGSNEQF
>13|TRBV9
ASSTGGLHNGELF
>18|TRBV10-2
ASSKIPGLAGQGGSYEQY
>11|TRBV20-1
SARGVGPLEQY
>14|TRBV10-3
AISGPSGYGDNVQF
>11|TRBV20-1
SARGADTGELF
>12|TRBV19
ASTMSVLRNEQF
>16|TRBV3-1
ASSRTSGSFAGANVLT
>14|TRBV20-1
SAAGTSGSGSYEQY